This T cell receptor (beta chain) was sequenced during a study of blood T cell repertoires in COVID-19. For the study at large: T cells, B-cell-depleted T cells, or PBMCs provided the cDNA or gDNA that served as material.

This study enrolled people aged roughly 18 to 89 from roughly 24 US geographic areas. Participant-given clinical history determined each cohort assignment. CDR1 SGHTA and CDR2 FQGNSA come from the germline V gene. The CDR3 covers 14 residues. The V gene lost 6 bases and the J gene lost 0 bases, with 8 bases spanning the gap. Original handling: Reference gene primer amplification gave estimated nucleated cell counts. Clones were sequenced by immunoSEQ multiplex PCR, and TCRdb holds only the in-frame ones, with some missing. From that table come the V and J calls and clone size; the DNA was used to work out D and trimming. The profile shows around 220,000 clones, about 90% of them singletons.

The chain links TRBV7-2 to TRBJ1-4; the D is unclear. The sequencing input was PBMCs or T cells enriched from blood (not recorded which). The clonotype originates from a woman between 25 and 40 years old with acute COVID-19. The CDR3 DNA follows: TGTGCCAGCAGGCGGGGAGCAACTAATGAAAAACTGTTTTTT. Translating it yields CASRRGATNEKLFF.